The 6 T cell receptor beta chains given below trace back to one sample, sequenced in a study of OX40 agonist ivuxolimab in advanced cancers. TCRdb's copy holds only in-frame clones and misses some; the assay was immunoSEQ multiplex PCR. The sample records about 32,000 clones, around nine tenths being singletons. Source: CD4+ or CD8+ T cells sorted from blood, taken in a trial of the OX40 agonist ivuxolimab. These receptors came from an adult with an advanced solid tumor such as melanoma, head and neck, liver or kidney cancer.

The V and J genes are TRBV5-6 and TRBJ2-3; 12 nucleotides line up with TRBD2. J lost 1 base, V lost 3 bases, and 0 bases had no gene match. CDR1 and CDR2 (germline): SGHDT, YYEEEE. There are 15 residues in the CDR3. CDR3 in amino acids: CASSWTSGGTDTQYF. The CDR3 DNA follows: TGTGCCAGCAGCTGGACTAGCGGGGGCACAGATACGCAGTATTTT.

The J gene is TRBJ2-1, the V gene TRBV29-1; 8 nucleotides match TRBD2. CDR1 and CDR2 from the germline V gene are SQVTM and ANQGSEA. V lost 0 bases, J lost 8 bases, and 9 bases stayed unmatched. The CDR3 length is 15 residues. The DNA of the CDR3 is TGCAGCGTTGAAGATGCCGGTAGCGGGAACTATGAGCAGTTCTTC. Encoded protein: CSVEDAGSGNYEQFF.

The gene calls are TRBV10-2 and TRBJ2-7, with no clear D. The CDR3 sequence is 13 residues long. Per the germline V gene, CDR1 is WSHSY and CDR2 is SAAADI. Trimming took 6 bases from V and 2 from J, leaving 11 bases between them. Here the CDR3 DNA reads TGCGCCAGCAGCCAGACACCTACCTACGAGCAGTACGTC. It specifies CASSQTPTYEQYV.

The chain carries TRBV4-1 and TRBJ1-1; 10 bases match TRBD1. J gave up 6 bases and V 4 bases, and 2 bases lay outside the gene matches. The CDR3 has 13 amino acids. Per the germline V gene, CDR1 is MGHRA and CDR2 is YSYEKL. CDR3 DNA: TGCGCCAGCAGCCCTGGACAGGGGGCTGAAGCTTTCTTT. Its translation: CASSPGQGAEAFF.

The chain has TRBV9 and TRBJ1-2, with D maybe TRBD1 (5 bases). CDR3 length equals 16 residues. Trimming left V 6 bases short and J 4 bases short, with 22 bases between. The germline gives CDR1 SGDLS, CDR2 YYNGEE. The CDR3 DNA is TGTGCCAGCACCGAGACATTGGGCAGGGACCCCTATGGCTACACCTTC. Its translation: CASTETLGRDPYGYTF.

The chain carries TRBV2 and TRBJ1-5, with 10 bases identical to TRBD1. Trimming removed 4 bases from V and 5 bases from J; junction bases left unmatched: 5. The germline gives CDR1 SNHLY, CDR2 FYNNEI. This CDR3 has 15 residues. CDR3 region: CASSGGQGSYQPQHF. In DNA form, the CDR3 reads TGTGCCAGCAGTGGGGGACAGGGGTCCTATCAGCCCCAGCATTTT.